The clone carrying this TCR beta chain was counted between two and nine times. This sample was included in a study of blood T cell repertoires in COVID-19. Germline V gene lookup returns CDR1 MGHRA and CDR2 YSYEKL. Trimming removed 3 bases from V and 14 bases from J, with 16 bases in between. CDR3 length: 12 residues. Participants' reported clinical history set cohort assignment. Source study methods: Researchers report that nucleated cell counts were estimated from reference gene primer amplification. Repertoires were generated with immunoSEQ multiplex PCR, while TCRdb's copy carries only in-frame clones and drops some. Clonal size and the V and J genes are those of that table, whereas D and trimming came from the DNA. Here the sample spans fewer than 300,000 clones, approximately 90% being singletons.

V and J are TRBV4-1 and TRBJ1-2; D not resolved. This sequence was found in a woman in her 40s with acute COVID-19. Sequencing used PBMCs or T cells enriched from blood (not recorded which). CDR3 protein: CASSHELTGVTF. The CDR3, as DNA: TGCGCCAGCAGCCACGAGCTTACGGGTGTAACCTTC.